The entry that follows covers one TCR beta chain sequence. The sample originates from a study of blood T cell repertoires in COVID-19. Study background: Whether acute or convalescent, the COVID-19 samples came from the United States, Italy and Spain. The analysed material was cDNA or gDNA that came from T cells, B-cell-depleted T cells, or PBMCs.

Study processing details: By means of reference gene primer amplification, nucleated cell counts were estimated. TCRdb keeps only in-frame clones here, not all; method: immunoSEQ multiplex PCR. Clonal size and the V and J genes are those of that table, whereas D and trimming came from the DNA. The table includes 90,000 to 130,000 clones, around 84% detected once. Source material: peripheral blood. The clonotype was recovered from a man aged 40-50 years with acute or convalescent COVID-19.

CDR3 sequence reads: CASSPPTGNTGELFF. In nucleotides, the CDR3 is TGTGCCAGCTCACCTCCGACAGGGAACACCGGGGAGCTGTTTTTT. This chain uses TRBV18 with TRBJ2-2; D is perhaps TRBD1 (6 bases). CDR1 and CDR2 from the germline V gene are KGHSH and LQKENI. V was cut by 3 bases and J by 1 base, with 9 bases left in between. This CDR3 has 15 amino acids.